Listed below are T cell receptor beta chains from one sample, sequenced in a study of cytomegalovirus exposure and HLA in healthy donors. Repertoires were generated with immunoSEQ multiplex PCR, while TCRdb's copy carries only in-frame clones and drops some. The data show some 130,000 clones, with approximately 74% seen just once and 5.5% to 8.5% held by the top ten. Specimen: PBMCs. The source is a male donor in good health and CMV-seronegative. The CDR3 runs from the conserved cysteine through the conserved F or W. A D gene is named only where the DNA matches it firmly. Part of the rows lack a size; the others show once, few, many or a class for expanded clones.

clone size,V gene,D gene,J gene,CDR3 length,CDR3 protein,CDR3 DNA
NA,TRBV7-8,NA,TRBJ2-1,13,CASISFEGNEQFF,TGTGCCAGCATCTCCTTTGAGGGCAATGAGCAGTTCTTC
NA,TRBV7-9,NA,TRBJ2-3,13,CASSLAVGDTQYF,TGTGCCAGCAGCTTAGCGGTCGGGGATACGCAGTATTTT
NA,TRBV2,NA,TRBJ2-7,13,CASNRDRAYEQYF,TGTGCCAGCAACAGGGATAGGGCCTACGAGCAGTACTTC
NA,TRBV5-1,TRBD1,TRBJ1-2,13,CASTYTGERGYTF,TGCGCCAGCACCTATACAGGGGAGAGGGGCTACACCTTC
NA,TRBV18,TRBD1,TRBJ1-2,16,CASSPTAGTGSYGYTF,TGTGCCAGCTCACCGACAGCCGGGACAGGGTCCTATGGCTACACCTTC
NA,TRBV5-5,TRBD1,TRBJ2-3,15,CASSLEDRGMDTQYF,TGTGCCAGCAGCTTGGAGGACAGGGGGATGGATACGCAGTATTTT
NA,TRBV2,TRBD1,TRBJ2-2,14,CASRTGPPSGELFF,TGTGCCAGCCGGACAGGACCCCCATCCGGGGAGCTGTTTTTT
NA,TRBV6-5,TRBD2,TRBJ2-7,15,CASSPGTSGTYEQYF,TGTGCCAGCAGTCCCGGGACTAGCGGAACCTACGAGCAGTACTTC
NA,TRBV9,TRBD1,TRBJ2-5,14,CASSVDRGQETQYF,TGTGCCAGCAGCGTAGACAGGGGGCAGGAGACCCAGTACTTC
NA,TRBV7-2,NA,TRBJ2-1,14,CASSWGVRVDEQFF,TGTGCCAGCAGCTGGGGGGTCAGGGTTGATGAGCAGTTCTTC
NA,TRBV7-2,NA,TRBJ2-7,14,CASSLADREYEQYF,TGTGCCAGCAGCTTAGCAGACCGGGAATACGAGCAGTACTTC
NA,TRBV7-2,NA,TRBJ2-7,15,CASSPFAGAAGEQYF,TGTGCCAGCAGCCCCTTTGCCGGTGCGGCGGGCGAGCAGTACTTC
few,TRBV5-1,TRBD2,TRBJ2-5,15,CASSHQRGVQETQYF,TGCGCCAGCAGCCACCAGCGGGGGGTCCAAGAGACCCAGTACTTC
NA,TRBV28,TRBD2,TRBJ2-1,23,CASSRARSRGTSGGVSSYNEQFF,TGTGCCAGCAGCCGCGCCCGGAGTCGCGGGACTAGCGGGGGGGTTAGCTCCTACAATGAGCAGTTCTTC
NA,TRBV7-9,TRBD1,TRBJ2-2,15,CASTPGQGTTGELFF,TGTGCCAGCACCCCGGGACAGGGGACCACCGGGGAGCTGTTTTTT
NA,TRBV5-4,TRBD1,TRBJ2-7,14,CASSPDRVGREQYF,TGTGCCAGCAGCCCCGACAGGGTGGGGCGGGAGCAGTACTTC
NA,TRBV9,NA,TRBJ1-4,15,CASSPTPGANEKLFF,TGTGCCAGCAGCCCAACTCCAGGGGCTAATGAAAAACTGTTTTTT
NA,TRBV27,NA,TRBJ1-2,15,CASSSRDTGRYGYTF,TGTGCCAGCAGTTCCCGGGACACCGGAAGGTATGGCTACACCTTC